This T cell receptor (beta chain) was profiled in a study of T cells in women clearing cervical HPV infection. Turning to the study itself: For cases, blood was sampled a median around 140 days after lesion detection, interquartile range about 80 to 220 days.

Concerning this clone itself: The read gets to within 3 residues of the CDR3 end, and the germline J gene fills in the rest.

Per the germline V gene, CDR1 is SGHTA and CDR2 is FQGNSA. This CDR3 is 12 amino acids long. The V end was cut by 5 bases, the J end by 9 bases, with 11 bases between. Clones were sequenced by immunoSEQ multiplex PCR, and TCRdb holds only the in-frame ones, with some missing. This sample's clone table lists about 34,000 clones. The origin of this receptor is a woman between 18 and 70 years old with a cervical HPV16 infection that either progressed to CIN3+ or cleared (not recorded which). The specimen was blood buffy coat. The chain joins TRBV7-2 to TRBJ1-5; D uncertain. The sequenced CDR3 bases are TGTGCCAGCAGCACAAATCTTGCGCCC. Residues: CASSTNLAP. The whole CDR3 reads CASSTNLAPQHF.